The rows below give T cell receptor beta chains drawn from one sample of a study of monozygotic twins with inflammatory bowel disease. TCRdb reworked the 5' RACE reads into one entry per CDR3 protein, no DNA. The listing records under 150,000 distinct CDR3 sequences. The sample consisted of blood. These receptors came from a human donor with ulcerative colitis or Crohn's disease, or a healthy co-twin of an affected twin (not recorded which). CDR3s include the opening cysteine and the closing phenylalanine or tryptophan.

v_gene: TRBV18; j_gene: TRBJ2-5; CDR3aa: CASSPPGLAGTHVRETQYF
v_gene: TRBV7-9; j_gene: TRBJ2-3; CDR3aa: CASSLPTGSTDTQYF
v_gene: TRBV7-9; j_gene: TRBJ2-6; CDR3aa: CASSDRFSGANVLTF
v_gene: TRBV6-2/TRBV6-3; j_gene: TRBJ2-2; CDR3aa: CASSFPPRTGANTGELFF
v_gene: TRBV5-5; j_gene: TRBJ1-3; CDR3aa: CASSLFSTGGAENTIYF
v_gene: TRBV6-5; j_gene: TRBJ1-4; CDR3aa: CASSYSRYGTGAFF
v_gene: TRBV7-2; j_gene: TRBJ1-6; CDR3aa: CASSPGSGHRNSPLHF
v_gene: TRBV7-3; j_gene: TRBJ1-1; CDR3aa: CASSLRDRSEAFF
v_gene: TRBV5-1; j_gene: TRBJ2-7; CDR3aa: CASSLEFYEQYF
v_gene: TRBV5-6; j_gene: TRBJ1-1; CDR3aa: CASSETGGRNTEAFF
v_gene: TRBV27; j_gene: TRBJ1-4; CDR3aa: CASSLNRGLNEKLFF
v_gene: TRBV20-1; j_gene: TRBJ2-7; CDR3aa: CSATSRTGGSYEQYF
v_gene: TRBV29-1; j_gene: TRBJ1-1; CDR3aa: CSVADREGTEAFF
v_gene: TRBV20-1; j_gene: TRBJ2-2; CDR3aa: CSARIRQGRVTGELFF
v_gene: TRBV5-1; j_gene: TRBJ2-5; CDR3aa: CASIRDTQETQYF
v_gene: TRBV10-3; j_gene: TRBJ2-6; CDR3aa: CAIRLDRVSGANVLTF
v_gene: TRBV20-1; j_gene: TRBJ1-2; CDR3aa: CSARTVNYGYTF
v_gene: TRBV7-9; j_gene: TRBJ1-4; CDR3aa: CASSPGDIGNEKLFF
v_gene: TRBV7-8; j_gene: TRBJ2-7; CDR3aa: CASSPMYEQYF
v_gene: TRBV4-1; j_gene: TRBJ1-2; CDR3aa: CASSRTGTDNYGYTF
v_gene: TRBV19; j_gene: TRBJ2-1; CDR3aa: CASRKTSGGLNNEQFF
v_gene: TRBV12-3/TRBV12-4; j_gene: TRBJ2-7; CDR3aa: CASQRGDSWFYEQYF
v_gene: TRBV5-4; j_gene: TRBJ1-2; CDR3aa: CASSLAAGDIQYGYTF
v_gene: TRBV5-1; j_gene: TRBJ2-1; CDR3aa: CASSLNPSYNEQFF
v_gene: TRBV28; j_gene: TRBJ2-5; CDR3aa: CASTETSFQETQYF
v_gene: TRBV10-3; j_gene: TRBJ2-5; CDR3aa: CAITPDPEGETQYF
v_gene: TRBV14; j_gene: TRBJ1-2; CDR3aa: CASSQATGHFYGYTF
v_gene: TRBV7-2; j_gene: TRBJ2-1; CDR3aa: CASSVRLGTEQFF